The 4 T cell receptor beta chains reported below all come from one sample, sequenced in a study of T cell responses to AZD1222 COVID-19 vaccine. This table comes from immunoSEQ multiplex PCR, and its TCRdb copy is limited to in-frame clones, with some not included. The data show 140,000 or so clones, roughly 87% seen once. The sample was peripheral blood, taken 28 days after the second dose of the MenACWY control vaccine. The receptors shown here come from an adult who received the MenACWY meningococcal vaccine as a control.

V and J are TRBV7-2 and TRBJ2-4; D is unclear. Germline CDR1 and CDR2: SGHTA and FQGNSA. The CDR3 loop spans 14 amino acids. V gave up 5 bases and J gave up 3 bases, with 11 bases separating them. CDR3 in amino acids: CASSHDWVKNIQYF. CDR3 sequence (DNA): TGTGCCAGCAGCCATGATTGGGTCAAAAACATTCAGTACTTC.

This clone was recorded a few times. The chain uses TRBV3-1 (or the pseudogene TRBV3-2) and TRBJ1-2; D may be TRBD1 (6 bases). The CDR3 runs 14 residues. The germline V gene has CDR1 LGHDT and CDR2 YNNKEL (reference sequence). V lost 5 bases, J lost 4 bases, and 14 bases lay in between. The CDR3 spells CASSTSGTPYGYTF. In DNA form, the CDR3 reads TGTGCCAGCAGCACCTCTGGGACACCCTATGGCTACACCTTC.

The V and J genes are TRBV27 and TRBJ2-1, with TRBD2 matching 10 bases. Germline values: CDR1 MNHEY, CDR2 SMNVEV (reference sequence). V shed 7 bases, J shed 0 bases, and the junction held 6 bases outside the gene matches. The CDR3 length is 16 residues. This CDR3 is CASNRLAGSSYNEQFF. For the CDR3, the DNA is TGTGCCAGCAATAGACTAGCGGGCAGCTCCTACAATGAGCAGTTCTTC.

CDR3 nucleotide sequence: TGTGCCAGCAGTTTCGAGGGTATCGGTGGCTACACCTTC. Amino acids: CASSFEGIGGYTF. The chain has TRBV6-5 and TRBJ1-2; no definite D call. This CDR3 comprises 13 residues. Germline lookup yields CDR1 MNHEY and CDR2 SVGAGI. Trimming stripped 4 bases from V and 7 bases from J, with 13 bases between.